This TCR beta chain derives from a study of shared clonotypes between healthy human individuals. Study-wide findings and caveats: Despite large depth, sorted-subset datasets appeared incompletely sequenced. Limited genetic and exposure-history diversity came from having few donors. Clonotype sharing among donors was thought likely to change with sequencing depth. It was the non-shared clonotypes that had lower generation probabilities than clonotypes shared by all four donors.

Sequencing used immunoSEQ multiplex PCR; TCRdb keeps in-frame clones, though not all of them. This sample yields more than 2 million clones, of which nearly 97% are seen a single time; more than 0.1% belongs to the top ten. Trimming took off 5 bases at V and 1 base at J, with 19 bases between the two ends. The CDR3 spans 17 residues. Germline values: CDR1 SGHTA, CDR2 FQGNSA. For this clone: The target antigen is unknown.

The material sequenced was naive CD4+ T cells sorted from blood. Subset defined: CD45RA+ positively selected. The rearrangement links TRBV7-2 to TRBJ2-3, with D perhaps TRBD1 (6 bases). The sequence was obtained from a man younger than 30 in good health. The CDR3 DNA reads TGTGCCAGCAGCCGGCGCATAGGGGGAGCGGGCACAGATACGCAGTATTTT. It translates to CASSRRIGGAGTDTQYF.